This T cell receptor (beta chain) was profiled in a study of blood T cell repertoires in COVID-19. Study context: Both acute and convalescent COVID-19 samples were obtained from the United States, Italy and Spain. PBMCs, B-cell-depleted T cells, or T cells provided the cDNA or gDNA that made up the material.

Authors' processing steps: Counts of nucleated cells, estimated from reference gene primer amplification, were obtained. The protocol was immunoSEQ multiplex PCR, while the TCRdb copy is restricted to in-frame clones and leaves out a portion. V and J calls and clone size are copied from that table; D and trimming were computed from the DNA. The table records under 300,000 clones, roughly 84% of them present only once. Germline CDR1 SGHRS, CDR2 YFSETQ. The CDR3 runs to 14 residues. V gave up 0 bases and J gave up 8 bases, with 14 bases separating them. The genes are TRBV5-1 and TRBJ1-2; D is unresolved. The TCR sequence derives from a woman aged 40-49 years who had recovered from COVID-19. Sequencing was performed on peripheral blood. The CDR3: CASSLAVAGWGYTF. CDR3 sequence (DNA): TGCGCCAGCAGCTTGGCGGTGGCGGGTTGGGGCTACACCTTC.